The 18 T cell receptor beta chains below were found in one sample sequenced in a study of blood T cells in healthy people across ages. The authors ran a second PCR of about 6 to 11 cycles using a sample-barcoded 5' primer and a J-beta primer mix. TCRdb ran MiXCR on the 5' RACE reads and lists one entry per CDR3 protein. Of some 1.6 million distinct CDR3 sequences in the sample, roughly 32% were seen once. The sample comprised blood. These receptors all stem from a woman aged 25 to 39 in good health.

This clonotype was detected many times. This chain joins TRBV11-2 and TRBJ2-3; the D is unclear. CDR1 and CDR2 (germline): SGHAT, FQNNGV. Deletions cut 5 bases from V and 1 base from J, with 13 bases between. The CDR3 is 15 amino acids. CDR3 coding DNA: TGTGCCAGCAGCCTCCAGCTAGGTGGCACAGATACGCAGTATTTT. Translating it yields CASSLQLGGTDTQYF.

The chain uses TRBV20-1 and TRBJ1-5; the match to TRBD1 covers 10 bases. The CDR3 is made up of 15 amino acids. Trimming removed 3 bases from V and 5 bases from J; junction bases left unmatched: 7. Per the germline V gene, CDR1 is DFQATT and CDR2 is SNEGSKA (reference sequence). CDR3 loop: CSARAGQGSDQPQHF. DNA of the CDR3: TGCAGTGCTAGGGCGGGACAGGGGTCGGATCAGCCCCAGCATTTT.

The J gene is TRBJ2-7, the V gene TRBV20-1, with D possibly being TRBD2 (6 bases). The CDR3 is 15 amino acids. Germline V gene sequence: CDR1 DFQATT, CDR2 SNEGSKA (reference sequence). V dropped 5 bases and J dropped 0 bases, with 17 bases sitting between them. CDR3 in amino acids: CSAATLREASYEQYF. In DNA, the CDR3 is TGCAGTGCTGCCACGTTAAGGGAGGCCTCCTACGAGCAGTACTTC.

The chain joins TRBV7-6 to TRBJ1-1; D is unclear. The V gene lost 6 bases and the J gene lost 1 base, with 15 bases spanning the gap. The CDR3 is 15 residues long. Germline CDR1 and CDR2: SGHVS and FNYEAQ. The CDR3 spells CASSSGEGWNTEAFF. The CDR3 DNA is TGTGCCAGCAGTTCTGGTGAGGGCTGGAACACTGAAGCTTTCTTT.

This chain links TRBV10-1 with TRBJ2-5, with 14 bases that match TRBD2. The CDR3 runs to 19 residues. Per the germline V gene, CDR1 is WNHNN and CDR2 is SYGVQD (reference sequence). V lost 0 bases, J lost 5 bases, and 11 bases stayed unmatched. Here the CDR3 reads CASSESGTSGGFRLETQYF. CDR3 DNA: TGCGCCAGCAGTGAGTCCGGGACTAGCGGGGGATTCCGTTTGGAGACCCAGTACTTC.

The chain links TRBV28 to TRBJ1-1; D call uncertain. V gave up 5 bases and J gave up 2 bases, with 12 bases separating them. In germline, CDR1 is MDHEN, CDR2 SYDVKM. There are 14 residues in the CDR3. The CDR3 loop reads CASSRTDPNTEAFF. In DNA, the CDR3 is TGTGCCAGCAGTCGTACGGACCCCAACACTGAAGCTTTCTTT.

The chain links TRBV20-1 to TRBJ2-5; D ambiguous. The CDR3 runs 12 residues. Per germline, CDR1 DFQATT and CDR2 SNEGSKA (reference sequence). Trimming shortened V by 3 bases and J by 5 bases, and 10 bases separated the two germline ends. In DNA, the CDR3 is TGCAGTGCTAGGGTCTCTAGGGAGACCCAGTACTTC. Protein: CSARVSRETQYF.

This clonotype was observed many times. J is TRBJ2-1 and V is TRBV20-1, with TRBD1 identical over 7 bases. Germline CDR1 and CDR2: DFQATT and SNEGSKA (reference sequence). Trimming at V came to 6 bases and at J to 6 bases, leaving 5 bases not matched to a gene. There are 12 residues in the CDR3. The CDR3 is CSAFRTGNEQFF. The DNA of the CDR3 is TGCAGTGCATTTAGGACAGGCAATGAGCAGTTCTTC.

This chain links TRBV9 with TRBJ2-7, with no clear D. The J call may be faulty, since TRBJ2-5 better matches the DNA end. CDR1 and CDR2 (germline): SGDLS, YYNGEE. This CDR3 spans 13 amino acids. CDR3 in amino acids: CASSSPARETQYF. The CDR3 bases are TGTGCCAGCAGCTCCCCCGCGAGGGAGACCCAGTACTTC.

The rearrangement links TRBV5-1 to TRBJ2-5; 8 nucleotides line up with TRBD1. CDR3 length: 16 amino acids. J lost 2 bases, V lost 0 bases, and 6 bases had no gene match. Germline lookup yields CDR1 SGHRS and CDR2 YFSETQ. The CDR3 loop reads CASSLVGTGLQETQYF. The CDR3 bases are TGCGCCAGCAGCTTGGTTGGGACAGGACTTCAAGAGACCCAGTACTTC.

Points on this clonotype: A much larger clone lies a single base off, so this may be a read error. The chain has TRBV20-1 and TRBJ2-5; D is ambiguous. The CDR3 is 12 residues long. Trimming cost V 4 bases and J 5 bases, with 11 bases left between them. Per the germline V gene, CDR1 is DFQATT and CDR2 is SNEGSKA (reference sequence). CDR3 coding DNA: TGCAGTGCTATTACGGCCCATGAGACCCAGTACTTC. Translation: CSAITAHETQYF.

The chain joins TRBV13 to TRBJ1-2; tentatively, D is TRBD1 (5 bases). Trimming took 1 base from V and 2 from J, leaving 14 bases between them. This CDR3 is built from 16 residues. CDR1 and CDR2 (germline): PRHDT, FYEKMQ (reference sequence). The CDR3 protein is CASSLEKLGRNYGYTF. The CDR3 nucleotides are TGTGCCAGCAGCTTAGAAAAGTTGGGACGGAACTATGGCTACACCTTC.

This clonotype showed up many times. The chain is built from TRBV4-2 and TRBJ2-1; 8 nucleotides align to TRBD2. The germline V gene encodes CDR1 LGHNA and CDR2 YNFKEQ. V shed 3 bases, J shed 7 bases, and the junction held 5 bases outside the gene matches. The CDR3 has 14 residues. Here the CDR3 reads CASSQWTSRNEQFF. DNA for the CDR3: TGTGCCAGCAGCCAGTGGACTAGCAGGAATGAGCAGTTCTTC.

The V and J genes are TRBV1 and TRBJ2-6. TRBV1 constitutes a pseudogene. This CDR3 is 15 amino acids long. CDR3 in DNA: TGCACCAGCAGCCAACCCCAAGGGGGGGCCAACGTCCTGACTTTC. Translating it yields CTSSQPQGGANVLTF.

The chain is built from TRBV6-2 or TRBV6-3 and TRBJ1-1; 7 bases match TRBD1. CDR1 and CDR2 (germline): MNHEY, SVGEGT. V lost 8 bases, J lost 5 bases, and 14 bases stayed unmatched. The CDR3 has 15 amino acids. The CDR3 loop is CASLQGGNLVTEAFF. The CDR3 coding sequence is TGTGCCAGCCTCCAGGGGGGGAACCTGGTTACTGAAGCTTTCTTT.

This clonotype was detected only a few times. This sequence joins TRBV20-1 and TRBJ2-3; D is possibly TRBD2 (5 bases). CDR1 and CDR2 from the germline V gene are DFQATT and SNEGSKA (reference sequence). The CDR3 runs 15 residues. The germline V and J ends were trimmed by 6 bases and 1 base, with 17 bases remaining between them. CDR3 bases: TGCAGTGCCTCAGAAAGGGCCGGGGGCACAGATACGCAGTATTTT. This gives the protein CSASERAGGTDTQYF.

The chain recombines TRBV5-1 with TRBJ2-5; weak D call: TRBD1 (5 bases). The CDR3 contains 15 residues. With 1 base removed from V and 5 bases from J, the gap between germline ends came to 15 bases. Germline values: CDR1 SGHRS, CDR2 YFSETQ. DNA for the CDR3: TGCGCCAGCAGCTTGATAAGGGGCCGGCAGGAGACCCAGTACTTC. This translates into CASSLIRGRQETQYF.

In its sample, this clonotype was seen many times. The chain joins TRBV20-1 to TRBJ2-5; 14 nucleotides align to TRBD2. This CDR3 region has 17 residues. Germline V gene sequence: CDR1 DFQATT, CDR2 SNEGSKA (reference sequence). Unmatched junction bases numbered 8, after V lost 1 base and J lost 4 bases. CDR3 protein: CSARVPGLAGATETQYF. The CDR3, as DNA: TGCAGTGCTAGAGTCCCGGGACTAGCGGGGGCCACAGAGACCCAGTACTTC.